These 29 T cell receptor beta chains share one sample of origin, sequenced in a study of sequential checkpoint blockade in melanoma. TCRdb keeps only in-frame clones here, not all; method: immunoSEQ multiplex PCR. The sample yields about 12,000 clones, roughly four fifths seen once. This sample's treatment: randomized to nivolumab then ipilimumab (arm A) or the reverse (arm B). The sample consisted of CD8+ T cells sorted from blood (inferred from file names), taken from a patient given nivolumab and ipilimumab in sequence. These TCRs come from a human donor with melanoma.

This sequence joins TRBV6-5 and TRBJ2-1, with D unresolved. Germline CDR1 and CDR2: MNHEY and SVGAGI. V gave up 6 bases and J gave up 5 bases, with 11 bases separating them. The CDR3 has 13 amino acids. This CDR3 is CASSGVRNNEQFF. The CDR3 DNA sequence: TGTGCCAGCAGCGGAGTTCGTAACAATGAGCAGTTCTTC.

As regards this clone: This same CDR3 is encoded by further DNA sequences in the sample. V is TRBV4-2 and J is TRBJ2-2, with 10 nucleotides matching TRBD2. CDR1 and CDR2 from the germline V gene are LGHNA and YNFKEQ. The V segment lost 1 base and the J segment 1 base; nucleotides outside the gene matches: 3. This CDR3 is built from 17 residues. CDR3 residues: CASSQALAGGNTGELFF. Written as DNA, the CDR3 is TGTGCCAGCAGCCAAGCCTTAGCGGGGGGGAACACCGGGGAGCTGTTTTTT.

The CDR3 reads CASSFGRGQETQYF. The CDR3 DNA sequence: TGTGCCAGCAGTTTCGGGCGGGGCCAAGAGACCCAGTACTTC. The chain recombines TRBV27 with TRBJ2-5; D perhaps matches TRBD2 (6 bases). The CDR3 has 14 residues. The germline V gene has CDR1 MNHEY and CDR2 SMNVEV (reference sequence). V was cut by 3 bases and J by 1 base, with 9 bases left in between.

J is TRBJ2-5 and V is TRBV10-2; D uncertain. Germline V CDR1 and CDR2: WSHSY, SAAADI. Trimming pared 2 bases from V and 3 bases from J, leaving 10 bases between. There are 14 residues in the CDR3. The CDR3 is CASSENYLKETQYF. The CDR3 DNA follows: TGCGCCAGCAGTGAGAACTACCTTAAAGAGACCCAGTACTTC.

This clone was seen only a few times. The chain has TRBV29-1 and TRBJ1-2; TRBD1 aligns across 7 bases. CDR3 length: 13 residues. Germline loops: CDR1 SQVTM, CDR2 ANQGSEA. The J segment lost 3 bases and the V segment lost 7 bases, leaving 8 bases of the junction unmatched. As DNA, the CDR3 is TGCAGCGCACAAAACACAGGGGACTATGGCTACACCTTC. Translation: CSAQNTGDYGYTF.

CDR3 sequence reads: CASSGLAGTFYVEQYF. The CDR3 DNA follows: TGCGCCAGCAGTGGACTAGCGGGAACCTTCTACGTAGAGCAGTACTTC. V is TRBV5-1 and J is TRBJ2-7; the match to TRBD2 covers 12 bases. V lost 5 bases and J lost 7; bases outside the gene matches: 13. The germline V gene encodes CDR1 SGHRS and CDR2 YFSETQ. The CDR3 runs 16 residues.

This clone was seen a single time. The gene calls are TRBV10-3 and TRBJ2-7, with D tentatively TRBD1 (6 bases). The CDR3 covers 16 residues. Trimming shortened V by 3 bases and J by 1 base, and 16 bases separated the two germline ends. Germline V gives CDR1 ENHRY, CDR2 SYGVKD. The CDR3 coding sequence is TGTGCCATCAGTGATCCTTCGGGACAAACTTCCTACGAGCAGTACTTC. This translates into CAISDPSGQTSYEQYF.

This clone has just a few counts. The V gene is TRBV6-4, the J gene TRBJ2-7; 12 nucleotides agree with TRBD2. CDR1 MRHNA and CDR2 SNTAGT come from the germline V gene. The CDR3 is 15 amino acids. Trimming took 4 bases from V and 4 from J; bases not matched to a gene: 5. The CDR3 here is CASSVLAGGPYEQYF. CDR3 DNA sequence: TGTGCCAGCAGTGTCCTAGCGGGAGGGCCTTACGAGCAGTACTTC.

Here the CDR3 DNA reads TGTGCCAGCAGTTTATTTGGGGACAGGGGGCAGAACACTGAAGCTTTCTTT. Translating gives CASSLFGDRGQNTEAFF. The gene calls are TRBV27 and TRBJ1-1; 12 nucleotides match TRBD1. This CDR3 is built from 17 residues. Trimming removed 1 base from V and 1 base from J; junction bases left unmatched: 4. CDR1 and CDR2 (germline): MNHEY, SMNVEV (reference sequence).

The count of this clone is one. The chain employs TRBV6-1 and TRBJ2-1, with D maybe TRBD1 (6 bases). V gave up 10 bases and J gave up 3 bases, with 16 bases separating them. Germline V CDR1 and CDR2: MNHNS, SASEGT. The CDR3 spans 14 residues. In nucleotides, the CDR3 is TGTGCCACTGAACCCGGACAGAACTACAATGAGCAGTTCTTC. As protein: CATEPGQNYNEQFF.

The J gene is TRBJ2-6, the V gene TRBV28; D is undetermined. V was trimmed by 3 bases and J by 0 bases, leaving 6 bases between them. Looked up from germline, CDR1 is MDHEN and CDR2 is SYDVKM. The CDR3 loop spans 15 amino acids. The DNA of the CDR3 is TGTGCCAGCAGTTTCAGGTCCTCTGGGGCCAACGTCCTGACTTTC. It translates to CASSFRSSGANVLTF.

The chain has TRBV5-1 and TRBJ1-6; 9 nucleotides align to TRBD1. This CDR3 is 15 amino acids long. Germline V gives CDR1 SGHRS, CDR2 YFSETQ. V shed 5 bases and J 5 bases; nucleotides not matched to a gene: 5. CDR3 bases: TGCGCCAGCAGGGAGGGACAGGGCGATAATTCACCCCTCCACTTT. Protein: CASREGQGDNSPLHF.

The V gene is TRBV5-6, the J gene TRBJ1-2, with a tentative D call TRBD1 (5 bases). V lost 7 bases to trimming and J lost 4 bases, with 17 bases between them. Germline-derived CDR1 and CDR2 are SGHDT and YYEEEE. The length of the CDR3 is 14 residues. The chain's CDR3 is CASLQLGVGYGYTF. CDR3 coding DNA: TGTGCCAGCCTACAGTTAGGGGTGGGCTATGGCTACACCTTC.

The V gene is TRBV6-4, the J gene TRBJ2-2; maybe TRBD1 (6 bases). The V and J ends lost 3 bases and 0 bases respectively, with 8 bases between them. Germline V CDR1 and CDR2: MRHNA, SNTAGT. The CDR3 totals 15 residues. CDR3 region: CASSERDTNTGELFF. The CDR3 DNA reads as TGTGCCAGCAGTGAAAGGGACACGAACACCGGGGAGCTGTTTTTT.

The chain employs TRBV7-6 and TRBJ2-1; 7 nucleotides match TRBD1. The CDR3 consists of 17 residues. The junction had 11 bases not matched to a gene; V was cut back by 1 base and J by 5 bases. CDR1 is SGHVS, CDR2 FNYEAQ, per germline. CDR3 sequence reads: CASSLEIGDRRNNEQFF. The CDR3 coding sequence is TGTGCCAGCAGCTTAGAGATCGGGGACAGACGCAACAATGAGCAGTTCTTC.

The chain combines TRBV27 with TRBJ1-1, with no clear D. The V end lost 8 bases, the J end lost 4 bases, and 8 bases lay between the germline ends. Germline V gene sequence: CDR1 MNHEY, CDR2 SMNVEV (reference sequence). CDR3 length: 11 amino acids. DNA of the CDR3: TGTGCCAGCGTCTCGGTCACTGAAGCTTTCTTT. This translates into CASVSVTEAFF.

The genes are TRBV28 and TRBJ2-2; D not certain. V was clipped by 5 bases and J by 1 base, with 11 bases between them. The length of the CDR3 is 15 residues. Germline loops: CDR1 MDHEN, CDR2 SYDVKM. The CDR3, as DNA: TGTGCCAGCAGTCGAGATCTCTTGAACACCGGGGAGCTGTTTTTT. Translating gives CASSRDLLNTGELFF.

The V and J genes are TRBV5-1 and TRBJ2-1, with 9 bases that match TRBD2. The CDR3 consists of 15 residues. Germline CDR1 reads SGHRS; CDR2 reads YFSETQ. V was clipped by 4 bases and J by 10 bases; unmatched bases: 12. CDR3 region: CASSVASGIFVEQFF. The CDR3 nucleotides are TGCGCCAGCAGCGTCGCTAGCGGGATTTTCGTGGAGCAGTTCTTC.

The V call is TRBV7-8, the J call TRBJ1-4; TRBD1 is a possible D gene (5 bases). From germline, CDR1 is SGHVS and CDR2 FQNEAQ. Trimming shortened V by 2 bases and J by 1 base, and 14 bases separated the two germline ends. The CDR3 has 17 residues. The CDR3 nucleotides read TGTGCCAGCAGCTTAAGGCCGCGGGGGGTAACTAATGAAAAACTGTTTTTT. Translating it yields CASSLRPRGVTNEKLFF.

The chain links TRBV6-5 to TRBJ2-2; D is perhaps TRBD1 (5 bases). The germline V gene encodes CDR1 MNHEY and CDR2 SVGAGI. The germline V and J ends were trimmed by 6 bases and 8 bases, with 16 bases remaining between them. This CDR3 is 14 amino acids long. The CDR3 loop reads CASSPSQGAGELFF. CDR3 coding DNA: TGTGCCAGCAGCCCCTCTCAAGGGGCGGGGGAGCTGTTTTTT.

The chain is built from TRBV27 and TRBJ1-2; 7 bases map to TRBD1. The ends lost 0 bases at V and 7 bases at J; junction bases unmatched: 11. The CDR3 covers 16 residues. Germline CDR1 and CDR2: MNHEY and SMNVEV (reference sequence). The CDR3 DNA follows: TGTGCCAGCAGTTTATCAAGGCAGGGGGGAGTTTTTGGCTACACCTTC. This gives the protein CASSLSRQGGVFGYTF.

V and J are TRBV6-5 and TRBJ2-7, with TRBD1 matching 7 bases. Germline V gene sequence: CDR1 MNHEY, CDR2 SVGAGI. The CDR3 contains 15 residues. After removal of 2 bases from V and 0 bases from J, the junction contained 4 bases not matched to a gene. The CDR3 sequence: CASSYEAGGSYEQYF. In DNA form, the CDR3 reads TGTGCCAGCAGTTACGAAGCAGGGGGCTCCTACGAGCAGTACTTC.

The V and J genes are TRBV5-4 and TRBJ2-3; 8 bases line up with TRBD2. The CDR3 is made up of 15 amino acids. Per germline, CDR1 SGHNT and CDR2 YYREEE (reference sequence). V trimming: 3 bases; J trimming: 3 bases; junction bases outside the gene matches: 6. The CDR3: CASSSWVAGTDTQYF. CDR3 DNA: TGTGCCAGCAGCTCGTGGGTAGCGGGAACAGATACGCAGTATTTT.

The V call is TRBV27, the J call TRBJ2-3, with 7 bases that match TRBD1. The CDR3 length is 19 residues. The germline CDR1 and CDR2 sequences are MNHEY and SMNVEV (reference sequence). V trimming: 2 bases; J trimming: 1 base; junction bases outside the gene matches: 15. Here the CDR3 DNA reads TGTGCCAGCAGTTTAGGGTGGACAGGCCGGGCGAGGGGCACAGATACGCAGTATTTT. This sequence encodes CASSLGWTGRARGTDTQYF.

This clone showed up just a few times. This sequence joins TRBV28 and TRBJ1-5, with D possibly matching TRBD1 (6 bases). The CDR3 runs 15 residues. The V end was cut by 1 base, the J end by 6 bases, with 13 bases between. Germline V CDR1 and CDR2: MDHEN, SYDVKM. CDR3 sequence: CASSLFRGGGQPQHF. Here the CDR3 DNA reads TGTGCCAGCAGTTTATTTCGGGGAGGGGGTCAGCCCCAGCATTTT.

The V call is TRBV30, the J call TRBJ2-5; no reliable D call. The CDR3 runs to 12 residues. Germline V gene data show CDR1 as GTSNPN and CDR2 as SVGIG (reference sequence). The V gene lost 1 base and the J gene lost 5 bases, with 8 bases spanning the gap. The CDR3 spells CAWSAVRETQYF. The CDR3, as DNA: TGTGCCTGGAGTGCAGTTCGTGAGACCCAGTACTTC.

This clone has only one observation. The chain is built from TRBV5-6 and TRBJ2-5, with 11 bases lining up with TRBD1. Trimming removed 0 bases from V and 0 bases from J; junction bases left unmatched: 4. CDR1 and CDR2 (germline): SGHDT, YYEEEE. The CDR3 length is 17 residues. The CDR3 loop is CASSLVGDRGYQETQYF. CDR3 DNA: TGTGCCAGCAGCTTGGTGGGGGACAGGGGGTACCAAGAGACCCAGTACTTC.

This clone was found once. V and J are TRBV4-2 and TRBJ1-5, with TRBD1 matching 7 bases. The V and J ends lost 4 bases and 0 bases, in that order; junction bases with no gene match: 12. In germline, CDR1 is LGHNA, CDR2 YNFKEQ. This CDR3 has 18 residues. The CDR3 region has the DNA TGTGCCAGCAGCCCACAGGGGCCCCATTCCCTTAGCAATCAGCCCCAGCATTTT. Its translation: CASSPQGPHSLSNQPQHF.

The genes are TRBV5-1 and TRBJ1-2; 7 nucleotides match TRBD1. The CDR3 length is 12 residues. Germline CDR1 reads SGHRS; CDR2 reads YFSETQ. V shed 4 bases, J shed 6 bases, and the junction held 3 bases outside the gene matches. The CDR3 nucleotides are TGCGCCAGCAGCGGGACAGTCGATGGCTACACCTTC. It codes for CASSGTVDGYTF. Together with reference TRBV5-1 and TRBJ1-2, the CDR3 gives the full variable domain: KAGVTQTPRYLIKTRGQQVTLSCSPISGHRSVSWYQQTPGQGLQFLFEYFSETQRNKGNFPGRFSGRQFSNSRSEMNVSTLELGDSALYLCASSGTVDGYTFGSGTRLTVV.